This T cell receptor beta chain was identified during a study of shared clonotypes between healthy human individuals. Sequencing used immunoSEQ multiplex PCR; TCRdb keeps in-frame clones, though not all of them. Counted here are 530,000 or so clones, roughly 85% occurring once; the ten biggest clones make up about 12%. For unsorted samples, genomic DNA was extracted from tens of millions of PBMCs. V was shortened by 9 bases and J by 1 base, with 7 bases between the two germline ends. Germline assignment: CDR1 SNHLY and CDR2 FYNNEI. CDR3 length: 11 amino acids. The chain joins TRBV2 to TRBJ2-7; D perhaps matches TRBD1 (6 bases). Sequencing was performed on PBMCs. The receptor comes from a woman aged 40 to 49 in good health. Some clones in this sample may be carry-over from other donors' samples. CDR3 region: CARQGSYEQYF. The CDR3 coding sequence is TGTGCCAGACAGGGTTCCTACGAGCAGTACTTC.